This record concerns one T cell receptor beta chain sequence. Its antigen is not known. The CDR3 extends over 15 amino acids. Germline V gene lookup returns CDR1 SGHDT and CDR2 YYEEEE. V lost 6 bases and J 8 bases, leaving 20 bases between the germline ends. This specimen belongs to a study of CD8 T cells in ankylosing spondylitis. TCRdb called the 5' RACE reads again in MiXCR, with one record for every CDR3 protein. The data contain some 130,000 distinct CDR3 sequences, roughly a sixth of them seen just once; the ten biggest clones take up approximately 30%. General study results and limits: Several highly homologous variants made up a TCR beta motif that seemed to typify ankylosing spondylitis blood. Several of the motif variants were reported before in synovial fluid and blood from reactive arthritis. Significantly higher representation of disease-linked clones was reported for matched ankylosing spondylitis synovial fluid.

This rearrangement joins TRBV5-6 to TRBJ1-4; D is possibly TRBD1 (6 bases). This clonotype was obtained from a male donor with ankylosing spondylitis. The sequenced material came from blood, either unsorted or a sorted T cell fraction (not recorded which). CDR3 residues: CASTPWGRGAEKLFF. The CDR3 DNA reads TGTGCCAGCACACCTTGGGGCAGGGGAGCCGAAAAACTGTTTTTT.